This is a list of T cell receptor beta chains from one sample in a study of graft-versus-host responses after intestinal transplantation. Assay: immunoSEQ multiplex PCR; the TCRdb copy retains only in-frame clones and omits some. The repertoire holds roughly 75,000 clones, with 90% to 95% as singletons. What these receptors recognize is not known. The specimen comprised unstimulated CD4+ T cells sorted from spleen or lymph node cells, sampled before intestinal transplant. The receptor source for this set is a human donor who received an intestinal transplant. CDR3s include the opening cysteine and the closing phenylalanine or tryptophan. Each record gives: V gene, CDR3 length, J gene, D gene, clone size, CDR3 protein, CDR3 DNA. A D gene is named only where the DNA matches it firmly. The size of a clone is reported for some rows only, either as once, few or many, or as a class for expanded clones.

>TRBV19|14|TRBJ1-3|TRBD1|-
CASIRTGSGNTIYF
TGTGCCAGTATCCGGACAGGTTCTGGAAACACCATATATTTT
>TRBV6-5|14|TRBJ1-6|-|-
CATSLNRNNSPLHF
TGTGCCACCTCCTTAAACAGGAATAATTCACCCCTCCACTTT
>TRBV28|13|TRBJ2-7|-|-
CASSLTGTYEQYF
TGTGCCAGCAGTTTAACAGGGACCTACGAGCAGTACTTC
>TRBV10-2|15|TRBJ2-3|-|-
CASRVGGAGTDTQYF
TGCGCCAGCAGGGTAGGCGGGGCCGGCACAGATACGCAGTATTTT
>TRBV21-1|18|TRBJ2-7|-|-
CASSKGRTSGGPLYEQYF
TGTGCCAGCAGCAAAGGGAGGACTAGCGGGGGCCCGCTCTACGAGCAGTACTTC
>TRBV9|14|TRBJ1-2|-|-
CASSVDADNYGYTF
TGTGCCAGCAGCGTAGATGCGGACAATTATGGCTACACCTTC
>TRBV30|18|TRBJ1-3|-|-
CAWSARANHDHPLDTIYF
TGTGCCTGGAGTGCGAGGGCGAACCACGATCACCCCCTAGACACCATATATTTT
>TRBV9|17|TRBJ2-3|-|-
CASSESSGTGYTDTQYF
TGTGCCAGCAGCGAGAGTTCCGGGACTGGATACACAGATACGCAGTATTTT
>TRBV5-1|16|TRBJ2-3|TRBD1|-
CASSFGQGISTDTQYF
TGCGCCAGCAGCTTTGGACAGGGGATAAGCACAGATACGCAGTATTTT
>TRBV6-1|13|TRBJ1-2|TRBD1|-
CASSGTGMYGYTF
TGTGCCAGCAGTGGGACAGGAATGTATGGCTACACCTTC
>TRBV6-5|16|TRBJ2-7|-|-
CASSYSGAGLPYEQYF
TGTGCCAGCAGTTACTCGGGGGCAGGTCTCCCGTACGAGCAGTACTTC
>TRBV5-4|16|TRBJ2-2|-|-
CASSSGLRLGAGELFF
TGTGCCAGCAGCTCCGGTCTAAGGTTAGGGGCCGGGGAGCTGTTTTTT
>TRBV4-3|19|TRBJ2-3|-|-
CASSQAWGGDRYNTDTQYF
TGCGCCAGCAGCCAAGCGTGGGGGGGGGACAGGTATAACACAGATACGCAGTATTTT
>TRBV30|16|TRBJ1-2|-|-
CAWSVLRSQPLYGYTF
TGTGCCTGGAGTGTACTGAGGAGTCAGCCCCTCTATGGCTACACCTTC
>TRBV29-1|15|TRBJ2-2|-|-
CSFRRGGASTGELFF
TGCAGCTTCCGCCGAGGCGGGGCGAGCACCGGGGAGCTGTTTTTT
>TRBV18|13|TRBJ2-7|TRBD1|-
CASSGTGDDEQYF
TGTGCCAGCTCCGGGACAGGGGACGACGAGCAGTACTTC
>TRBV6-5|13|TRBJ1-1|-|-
CASSPRESAEAFF
TGTGCCAGCAGCCCCAGAGAGAGCGCTGAAGCTTTCTTT
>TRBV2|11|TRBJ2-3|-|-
CASLRGDTQYF
TGTGCCAGCCTCAGGGGAGATACGCAGTATTTT
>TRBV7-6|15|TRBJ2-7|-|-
CASSLAGGTSYEQYF
TGTGCCAGCAGCTTAGCCGGGGGGACATCCTACGAGCAGTACTTC
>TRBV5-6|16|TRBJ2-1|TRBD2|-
CASSPDSGGRYNEQFF
TGTGCCAGCAGCCCCGATAGCGGGGGGCGGTACAATGAGCAGTTCTTC
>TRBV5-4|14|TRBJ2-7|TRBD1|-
CASSSGTGVGEQYF
TGTGCCAGCAGCTCCGGGACAGGGGTCGGCGAGCAGTACTTC
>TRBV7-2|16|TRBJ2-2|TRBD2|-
CASSPWTSGGAPELFF
TGTGCCAGCAGCCCCTGGACTAGCGGGGGGGCACCGGAGCTGTTTTTT
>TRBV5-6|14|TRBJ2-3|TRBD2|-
CASSLSASGVTQYF
TGTGCCAGCAGCTTGTCTGCTAGCGGGGTTACGCAGTATTTT
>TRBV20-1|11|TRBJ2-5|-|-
CSASPAETQYF
TGCAGTGCTAGCCCCGCGGAGACCCAGTACTTC
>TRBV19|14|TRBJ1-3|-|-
CASTAGPGGNTIYF
TGTGCCAGTACGGCGGGGCCGGGGGGAAACACCATATATTTT
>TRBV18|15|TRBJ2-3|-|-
CASSRQPGSADTQYF
TGTGCCAGCTCACGTCAGCCGGGGAGCGCAGATACGCAGTATTTT
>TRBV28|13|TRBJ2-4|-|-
CASSLTGRNIQYF
TGTGCCAGCAGTTTAACAGGGAGAAACATTCAGTACTTC
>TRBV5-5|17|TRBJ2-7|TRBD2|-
CASSLARGAHISYEQYF
TGTGCCAGCAGCTTGGCGCGGGGGGCACATATCTCCTACGAGCAGTACTTC
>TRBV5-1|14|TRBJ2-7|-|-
CASSLNTASYEQYF
TGCGCCAGCAGCTTGAATACAGCCTCCTACGAGCAGTACTTC
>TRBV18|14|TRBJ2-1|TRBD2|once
CASSPLAGGGEQFF
TGTGCCAGCTCACCACTGGCGGGGGGAGGTGAGCAGTTCTTC
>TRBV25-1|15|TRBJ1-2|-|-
CASSELGGNFYGYTF
TGTGCCAGCAGTGAATTAGGGGGAAACTTCTATGGCTACACCTTC
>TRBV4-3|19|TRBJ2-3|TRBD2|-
CASSQSRPASGGVTDTQYF
TGCGCCAGCAGCCAATCCAGACCCGCTAGCGGGGGGGTCACAGATACGCAGTATTTT
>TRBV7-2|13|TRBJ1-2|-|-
CASSLGFLGGYTF
TGTGCCAGCAGCTTAGGTTTTCTGGGCGGCTACACCTTC
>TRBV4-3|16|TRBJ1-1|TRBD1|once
CASSRGQGAIGTEAFF
TGCGCCAGCAGCCGTGGACAGGGGGCGATCGGCACTGAAGCTTTCTTT
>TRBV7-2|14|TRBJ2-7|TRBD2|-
CASSSGGTTYEQYF
TGTGCCAGCAGCTCGGGAGGGACCACCTACGAGCAGTACTTC
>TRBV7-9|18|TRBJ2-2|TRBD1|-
CASSLTPHGTGSGGELFF
TGTGCCAGCAGCTTAACCCCCCACGGGACAGGGTCTGGCGGGGAGCTGTTTTTT
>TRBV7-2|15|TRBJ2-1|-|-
CASSPQGGLNQEQFF
TGTGCCAGCAGCCCACAGGGGGGGCTTAACCAGGAGCAGTTCTTC
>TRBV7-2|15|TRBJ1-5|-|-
CASSLGGRADQPQHF
TGTGCCAGCAGCTTAGGGGGGAGGGCCGATCAGCCCCAGCATTTT
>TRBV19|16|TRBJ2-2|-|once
CASQYYRGRNTGELFF
TGTGCCAGCCAATACTATCGGGGGAGGAACACCGGGGAGCTGTTTTTT
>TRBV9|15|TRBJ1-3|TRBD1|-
CASSVTGGSGNTIYF
TGTGCCAGCAGCGTAACAGGGGGCTCTGGAAACACCATATATTTT
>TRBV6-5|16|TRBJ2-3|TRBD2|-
CASSYPPSGGPLTQYF
TGTGCCAGCAGTTACCCTCCTAGCGGGGGGCCACTTACGCAGTATTTT
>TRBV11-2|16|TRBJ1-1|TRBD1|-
CASSQRSRDRGTEAFF
TGTGCCAGCAGTCAGAGGAGCCGGGACAGGGGGACTGAAGCTTTCTTT
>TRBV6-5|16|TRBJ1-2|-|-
CASSWANGPGAGGYTF
TGTGCCAGCAGTTGGGCAAATGGGCCAGGGGCCGGGGGCTACACCTTC
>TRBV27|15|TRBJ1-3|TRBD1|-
CASKRTGASGNTIYF
TGTGCCAGCAAGAGGACAGGGGCCTCTGGAAACACCATATATTTT
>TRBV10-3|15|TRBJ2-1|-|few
CATNRQESSYNEQFF
TGTGCCACAAACCGACAGGAAAGCTCCTACAATGAGCAGTTCTTC
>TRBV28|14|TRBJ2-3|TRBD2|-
CASRLGGFTDTQYF
TGTGCCAGTAGGCTCGGGGGGTTCACAGATACGCAGTATTTT
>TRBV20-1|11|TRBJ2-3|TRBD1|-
CSTGVTDTQYF
TGCAGTACAGGGGTCACAGATACGCAGTATTTT
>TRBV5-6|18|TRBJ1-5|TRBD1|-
CASSLATGTWGGNQPQHF
TGTGCCAGCAGCTTGGCGACAGGGACCTGGGGGGGCAATCAGCCCCAGCATTTT